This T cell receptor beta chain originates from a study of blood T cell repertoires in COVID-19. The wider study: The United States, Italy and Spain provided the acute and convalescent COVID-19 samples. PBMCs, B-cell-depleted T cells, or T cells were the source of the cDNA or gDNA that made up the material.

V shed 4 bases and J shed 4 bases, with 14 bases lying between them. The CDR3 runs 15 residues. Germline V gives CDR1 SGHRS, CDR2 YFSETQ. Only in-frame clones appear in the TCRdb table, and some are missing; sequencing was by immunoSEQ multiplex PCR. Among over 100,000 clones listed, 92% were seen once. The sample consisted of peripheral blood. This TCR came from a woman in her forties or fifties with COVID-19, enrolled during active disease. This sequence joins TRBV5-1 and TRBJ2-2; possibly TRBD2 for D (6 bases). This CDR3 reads CASSHGLRRTGELFF. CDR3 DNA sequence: TGCGCCAGCAGCCACGGACTAAGACGCACCGGGGAGCTGTTTTTT.